This passage covers 20 T cell receptor beta chains from one sample sequenced in a study of T-cell reconstitution after alpha-beta-depleted transplantation in children. TCRbeta library construction was performed incorporating unique molecular identifiers. TCRdb redid the calling of the PCR reads with MiXCR, one entry per CDR3 protein. The sample lists hundreds of thousands of distinct CDR3 sequences; roughly a tenth were seen once. The sequences come from PBMCs, collected before TCRalphabeta/CD19-depleted stem cell transplant. The receptors were sampled from a boy under two years old with acute myeloid leukemia, due to receive a stem cell transplant.

This clonotype has a handful of counts. The CDR3 region has the DNA TGCAGCGTTGAATACAGGGAAGACTATGGCTACACCTTC. This gives the protein CSVEYREDYGYTF. The gene calls are TRBV29-1 and TRBJ1-2; maybe TRBD1 (6 bases). Germline CDR1 and CDR2: SQVTM and ANQGSEA. This CDR3 contains 13 residues. Trimming pared 2 bases from V and 3 bases from J, leaving 10 bases between.

Ten or more counts support this clonotype. The genes are TRBV12-3 or TRBV12-4 and TRBJ1-4; the D gene is possibly TRBD1 (5 bases). V was pared by 4 bases and J by 6 bases, with 12 bases between. This CDR3 region has 14 residues. The CDR3 sequence is CASSSREGYEKLFF. In DNA form, the CDR3 reads TGTGCCAGCAGTTCCAGGGAGGGGTATGAAAAACTGTTTTTT.

This clonotype was observed many times. The J gene is TRBJ2-1, the V gene TRBV28; 11 bases map to TRBD2. Unmatched junction bases numbered 7, after V lost 5 bases and J lost 1 base. Germline CDR1 and CDR2: MDHEN and SYDVKM. The CDR3 is 17 residues long. The CDR3 bases are TGTGCCAGCAGTCCCGGGACTAGCGGCTTGTCCTACAATGAGCAGTTCTTC. It encodes CASSPGTSGLSYNEQFF. Combining the CDR3 with reference TRBV28 and TRBJ2-1 gives the whole variable domain DVKVTQSSRYLVKRTGEKVFLECVQDMDHENMFWYRQDPGLGLRLIYFSYDVKMKEKGDIPEGYSVSREKKERFSLILESASTNQTSMYLCASSPGTSGLSYNEQFFGPGTRLTVL.

The J gene is TRBJ2-5, the V gene TRBV20-1; 9 nucleotides align to TRBD2. Germline V gene lookup returns CDR1 DFQATT and CDR2 SNEGSKA (reference sequence). Trimming at V came to 3 bases and at J to 6 bases, leaving 11 bases not matched to a gene. The length of the CDR3 is 15 residues. In DNA form, the CDR3 reads TGCAGTGCTAGCTGGGCTAGCGGGGATCAAAAGACCCAGTACTTC. Protein product: CSASWASGDQKTQYF.

Note on this clonotype: It may be a read error: a sequence one base away is much more abundant. The gene calls are TRBV3-1 and TRBJ2-1; possibly TRBD2 for D (5 bases). The CDR3 loop spans 16 amino acids. Germline-derived CDR1 and CDR2 are LGHDT and YNNKEL (reference sequence). The CDR3 coding sequence is TGTGCCAGCAGCCAAAGCCGGACTCTCTCCCTGATTGAGCCGTTCTTC. Translating it yields CASSQSRTLSLIEPFF.

This clonotype appeared many times. The chain combines TRBV27 with TRBJ2-7, with 9 bases that match TRBD2. Trimming took 0 bases from V and 7 from J; bases not matched to a gene: 4. The germline gives CDR1 MNHEY, CDR2 SMNVEV (reference sequence). The CDR3 totals 14 residues. CDR3 residues: CASSLSRTSVEQYF. As DNA, the CDR3 is TGTGCCAGCAGTTTATCTCGGACTAGCGTAGAGCAGTACTTC.

With regard to this clonotype: Being one base from a much bigger clone, this may be a read error. This rearrangement joins TRBV9 to TRBJ2-1, with 8 bases lining up with TRBD2. There are 17 residues in the CDR3. Per the germline V gene, CDR1 is SGDLS and CDR2 is YYNGEE. The CDR3 loop is CASSVGTGGSGINGQFF. The CDR3 DNA is TGTGCCAGCAGCGTGGGGACGGGGGGGAGCGGTATAAATGGGCAGTTCTTC. Complete variable domain (other parts from reference TRBV9 and TRBJ2-1): DSGVTQTPKHLITATGQRVTLRCSPRSGDLSVYWYQQSLDQGLQFLIQYYNGEERAKGNILERFSAQQFPDLHSELNLSSLELGDSALYFCASSVGTGGSGINGQFFGPGTRLTVL.

In the case of this clonotype: The DNA is left out, because the CDR3 cannot be placed on it with certainty; the CDR3 is given as TCRdb lists it. The chain uses TRBV28 and TRBJ2-1; the table's D call TRBD1 went unverified against the DNA. The germline V gene has CDR1 MDHEN and CDR2 SYDVKM. From its first to its last residue, the CDR3 has 19 amino acids. The CDR3 loop is CASSTPLWGGRGSYNEQFF.

This clonotype was detected a few times. The chain links TRBV10-2 to TRBJ2-7; D gene unclear. V lost 2 bases and J lost 2, with 4 bases in between. Per germline, CDR1 WSHSY and CDR2 SAAADI. The CDR3 is 12 amino acids. CDR3 DNA: TGCGCCAGCAGTGAGCAGGCCTACGAGCAGTACTTC. Encoded protein: CASSEQAYEQYF.

This clonotype was counted at least ten times. This chain connects TRBV27 to TRBJ2-3; TRBD1 might be the D (5 bases). The V gene lost 0 bases and the J gene lost 6 bases, with 13 bases spanning the gap. Per germline, CDR1 MNHEY and CDR2 SMNVEV (reference sequence). This CDR3 region has 15 residues. As DNA, the CDR3 is TGTGCCAGCAGTTTATCTCGACAGCCTTGGGATACGCAGTATTTT. This encodes CASSLSRQPWDTQYF.

This clonotype appeared many times. At one of its ends the junction is not consistent with the germline gene, which may arise from a read error. The chain is built from TRBV11-2 and TRBJ2-2, with unresolved D. The germline CDR1 and CDR2 sequences are SGHAT and FQNNGV. CDR3 length equals 13 residues. The CDR3 coding sequence is TGCGCCAGCAGCTTGGACCTTACCGGGGAGCTGTTTTTT. Encoded protein: CASSLDLTGELFF. Based on the CDR3 plus reference TRBV11-2 and TRBJ2-2, the full variable domain is EAGVAQSPRYKIIEKRQSVAFWCNPISGHATLYWYQQILGQGPKLLIQFQNNGVVDDSQLPKDRFSAERLKGVDSTLKIQPAKLEDSAVYLCASSLDLTGELFFGEGSRLTVL.

This clonotype has a count of ten or more. The genes are TRBV10-3 and TRBJ2-2; 8 nucleotides line up with TRBD1. The CDR3 runs to 16 residues. Germline V CDR1 and CDR2: ENHRY, SYGVKD. Unmatched junction bases numbered 7, after V lost 6 bases and J lost 1 base. DNA for the CDR3: TGTGCCATCAGCGAGAGGGGGACAGGGAACACCGGGGAGCTGTTTTTT. Its protein is CAISERGTGNTGELFF.

This clonotype has a count of ten or more. The V and J genes are TRBV7-2 and TRBJ1-2; no clear D. Germline-derived CDR1 and CDR2 are SGHTA and FQGNSA. Trimming removed 3 bases at V and 2 bases at J, with 7 bases between. CDR3 size: 13 residues. The DNA for the CDR3 is TGTGCCAGCAGCTTCAACCGAAACTATGGCTACACCTTC. Translation gives CASSFNRNYGYTF.

J is TRBJ1-1 and V is TRBV7-9; D is unresolved. The CDR3 extends over 14 amino acids. Germline CDR1 SEHNR, CDR2 FQNEAQ (reference sequence). V dropped 1 base and J dropped 2 bases, with 8 bases sitting between them. The CDR3 spells CASSLDPGNTEAFF. The CDR3 bases are TGTGCCAGCAGCTTAGATCCGGGTAACACTGAAGCTTTCTTT.

This clonotype was seen a few times. The gene calls are TRBV7-2 and TRBJ2-7; D perhaps matches TRBD2 (6 bases). The CDR3 sequence is 15 residues long. From germline, CDR1 is SGHTA and CDR2 FQGNSA. Trimming took 4 bases from V and 1 from J, leaving 14 bases between them. CDR3 nucleotides: TGTGCCAGCAGCTCGGGAGCTGCCCCATCCTACGAGCAGTACTTC. This gives the protein CASSSGAAPSYEQYF.

The chain uses TRBV5-4 and TRBJ2-2; D is undetermined. CDR3 length equals 13 residues. The germline gives CDR1 SGHNT, CDR2 YYREEE (reference sequence). Trimming took off 0 bases at V and 7 bases at J, with 7 bases between the two ends. The CDR3 nucleotides are TGTGCCAGCAGCTTGGTCCCCCTCGGGGAGCTGTTTTTT. It is translated as CASSLVPLGELFF.

At least ten counts were recorded for this clonotype. J is TRBJ2-7 and V is TRBV5-8, with D perhaps TRBD1 or TRBD2 (7 bases each). Germline V gives CDR1 SGHTS, CDR2 YDEGEE. The CDR3 sequence is 18 residues long. V lost 4 bases, J lost 2 bases, and 25 bases lay in between. Here the CDR3 DNA reads TGTGCCAGCAGCGACCCCATTGGGAGGGGGCTGGGCGCCTACGAGCAGTACTTC. It translates to CASSDPIGRGLGAYEQYF.

On this clonotype: Germline and junction disagree at one end, which may indicate a read error. J is TRBJ1-1 and V is TRBV6-1, with D unresolved. CDR3 length: 14 amino acids. Germline V gene sequence: CDR1 MNHNS, CDR2 SASEGT. The CDR3 region is CASSRLTLNAEAFF. The CDR3 region has the DNA TGTGCCAGCAGTCGCCTGACACTGAACGCTGAAGCTTTCTTT.

The chain uses TRBV12-3 or TRBV12-4 and TRBJ2-1, with TRBD2 matching 15 bases. The V segment lost 8 bases and the J segment 6 bases; nucleotides outside the gene matches: 11. CDR3 length equals 17 residues. In nucleotides, the CDR3 is TGTGCCAGCCGAACCCAGGGACTAGCGGGGGGATTCAATGAGCAGTTCTTC. Translating it yields CASRTQGLAGGFNEQFF.

The sample holds many counts of this clonotype. The chain carries TRBV20-1 and TRBJ2-3; D not resolved. Germline V gene data show CDR1 as DFQATT and CDR2 as SNEGSKA (reference sequence). The CDR3 sequence is 13 residues long. Trimming pared 1 base from V and 2 bases from J, leaving 7 bases between. The CDR3 coding sequence is TGCAGTGCTAGAGGGGGTGTCACAGATACGCAGTATTTT. It codes for CSARGGVTDTQYF.